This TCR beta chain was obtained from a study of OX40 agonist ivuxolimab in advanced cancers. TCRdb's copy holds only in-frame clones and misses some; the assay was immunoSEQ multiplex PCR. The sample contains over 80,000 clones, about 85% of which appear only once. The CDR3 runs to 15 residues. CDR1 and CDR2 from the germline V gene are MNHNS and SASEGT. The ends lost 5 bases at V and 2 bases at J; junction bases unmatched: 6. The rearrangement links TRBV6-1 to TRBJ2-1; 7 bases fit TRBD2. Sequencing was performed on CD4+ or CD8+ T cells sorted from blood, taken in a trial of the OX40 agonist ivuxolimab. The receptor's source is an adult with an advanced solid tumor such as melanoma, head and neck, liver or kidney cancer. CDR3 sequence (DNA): TGTGCCAGCAGTAACGCCGCGGGAGCCTACAATGAGCAGTTCTTC. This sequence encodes CASSNAAGAYNEQFF.